The entry below describes one T cell receptor beta chain. The data were obtained in a study of blood T cell repertoires in COVID-19. Study at large: Sources were T cells, B-cell-depleted T cells, or PBMCs; the material itself was cDNA or gDNA.

Authors' methods: The assay estimated nucleated cells by amplifying reference gene primers. The protocol was immunoSEQ multiplex PCR, while the TCRdb copy is restricted to in-frame clones and leaves out a portion. That table furnishes V, J and clone size, whereas the DNA furnished D and trimming. The sample records about 47,000 clones, 88% being singletons. CDR3 length equals 14 residues. From germline, CDR1 is MDHEN and CDR2 SYDVKM. V lost 4 bases and J lost 0, with 7 bases in between. The chain joins TRBV28 to TRBJ1-5, with D hard to call. This TCR derives from a human donor with active COVID-19. The donor label of this sample is uncertain. Sample: peripheral blood. The CDR3 region is CASSSGSSNQPQHF. In DNA, the CDR3 is TGTGCCAGCAGTTCCGGGAGTAGCAATCAGCCCCAGCATTTT.